This TCR beta chain is from a study of cytomegalovirus exposure and HLA in healthy donors. Study in general: There were several hundred genotyped donors. Of these, about 86% fell in the genetic ancestry cluster associated with self-reported Caucasian donors.

The PCR made use of 60 Vbeta and 13 Jbeta primers. Sequencing used immunoSEQ multiplex PCR; TCRdb keeps in-frame clones, though not all of them. Altogether 250,000 to 350,000 clones are present, about nine tenths being singletons, with the ten largest covering 3.5% to 4%. The germline CDR1 and CDR2 sequences are MNHEY and SVGAGI. This CDR3 contains 14 residues. V dropped 0 bases and J dropped 6 bases, with 9 bases sitting between them. Study findings and constraints: CMV antigen specificity was confirmed in vitro for a few CMV-associated chains. Later analysis identified 15,000 to 20,000 TCR beta sequences associated with HLA alleles, using a false discovery rate threshold of 0.05. Listed as cytomegalovirus-associated were over 150 TCR beta chains.

Regarding this clone: Its matching antigen is unknown.

The clonotype comes from a man in his forties in good health and CMV-seropositive. The specimen sequenced was PBMCs. The genes are TRBV6-5 and TRBJ1-5; TRBD1 might be the D (6 bases). CDR3 sequence reads: CASSYSTGGQPQHF. CDR3 bases: TGTGCCAGCAGTTACTCGACAGGAGGTCAGCCCCAGCATTTT.